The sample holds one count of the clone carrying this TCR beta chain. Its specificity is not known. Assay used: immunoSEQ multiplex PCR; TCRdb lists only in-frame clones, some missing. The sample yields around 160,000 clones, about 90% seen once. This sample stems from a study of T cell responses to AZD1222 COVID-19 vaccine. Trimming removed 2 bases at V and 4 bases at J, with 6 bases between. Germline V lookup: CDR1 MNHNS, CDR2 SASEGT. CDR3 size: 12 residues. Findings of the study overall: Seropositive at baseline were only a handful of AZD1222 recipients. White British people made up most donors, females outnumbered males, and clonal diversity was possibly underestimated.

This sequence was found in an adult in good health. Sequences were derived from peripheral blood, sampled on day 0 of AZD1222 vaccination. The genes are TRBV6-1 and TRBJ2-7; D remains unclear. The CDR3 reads CASSEQDYEQYF. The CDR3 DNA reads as TGTGCCAGCAGTGAACAGGATTACGAGCAGTACTTC.